This TCR beta chain was sequenced in a study of cytomegalovirus exposure and HLA in healthy donors. Study-wide findings and caveats: Most TCR sequences showed up rarely, but some public TCRs showed up in many donors.

A roughly 120-subject validation cohort, separate from the approximately 690-subject first cohort, supplied the donors. Clones were read by immunoSEQ multiplex PCR, and TCRdb kept only the in-frame ones, dropping some. The table records over 150,000 clones, around 82% of them present only once. Details on this clone: Its target is not known.

Looked up from germline, CDR1 is LGHNA and CDR2 is YNFKEQ. The CDR3 has 19 amino acids. V lost 0 bases to trimming and J lost 4 bases; unmatched junction nucleotides: 12. This clonotype originated in a woman under 30 in good health and CMV-seropositive. The chain joins TRBV4-2 to TRBJ2-2; 9 bases agree with TRBD1. Sequencing input: PBMCs. Here the CDR3 reads CASSQDPPLGQGGTGELFF. The DNA of the CDR3 is TGTGCCAGCAGCCAAGATCCCCCCCTGGGACAGGGCGGCACCGGGGAGCTGTTTTTT.